This T cell receptor (beta chain) was obtained from a study of tumor and adjacent non-tumor tissue in lung cancer. Germline V gives CDR1 SQVTM, CDR2 ANQGSEA. There are 15 residues in the CDR3. RNA was extracted from bulk tissue without any cell sorting. Three rounds of nested PCR, following a modified ARM-PCR protocol, produced the TCRbeta library. MiXCR, applied by TCRdb to the multiplex PCR reads, yields one record per CDR3 protein. Of about 110,000 distinct CDR3 sequences in the sample, over 75% were seen once. Study conclusions and caveats: Significantly higher TCR diversity was found in tumor than normal lung. Top 100 clones took a larger repertoire share in normal lung.

This clonotype was seen just once. The antigen is unknown. Its ends do not fully match the called genes, so a read error is possible. Sequenced material: lung tumor tissue. The receptor's source is a man aged 65 to 79 with non-small cell lung cancer. The chain links TRBV29-1 to TRBJ2-6; 9 nucleotides align to TRBD1. The CDR3 here is CSVDTGGTAANVLTF. CDR3 coding DNA: TGCAGTGTTGACACAGGGGGCACTGCGGCCAACGTCCTGACTTTC.